The sequence of this TCR beta chain was determined in a study of response to subunit inactivated influenza vaccine. Findings and limits, study-wide: With each seasonal influenza vaccination, the authors suggested, few new T cells are recruited.

The germline V and J ends were trimmed by 5 bases and 2 bases, with 18 bases remaining between them. Germline lookup yields CDR1 SGHTA and CDR2 FQGNSA. The CDR3 loop spans 16 amino acids. TCRdb re-analysed the RT-PCR reads in MiXCR, keeping a single row per CDR3 protein. In the table there are about 520,000 distinct CDR3 sequences, about 10% of which are singletons. This clonotype came up many times. Its antigen is undetermined. This clonotype was obtained from a man in his fifties who received an inactivated influenza vaccine. The sequences come from PBMCs from blood, collected about 6 weeks after vaccination. The genes are TRBV7-2 and TRBJ2-5; D is possibly TRBD2 (7 bases). CDR3 loop: CASSPGLGGGQETQYF. The CDR3 coding sequence is TGTGCCAGCAGCCCAGGACTAGGAGGGGGGCAAGAGACCCAGTACTTC.